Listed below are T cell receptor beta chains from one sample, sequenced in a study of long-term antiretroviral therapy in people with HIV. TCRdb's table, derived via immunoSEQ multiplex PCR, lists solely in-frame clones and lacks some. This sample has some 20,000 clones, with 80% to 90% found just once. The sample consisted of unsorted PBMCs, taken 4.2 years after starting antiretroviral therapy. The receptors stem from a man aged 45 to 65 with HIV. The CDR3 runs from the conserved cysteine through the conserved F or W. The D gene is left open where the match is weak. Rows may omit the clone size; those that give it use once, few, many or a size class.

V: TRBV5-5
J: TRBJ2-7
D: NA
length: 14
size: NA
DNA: TGTGCCAGCAGCTTGGAAGCAGGATTCTACGAGCAGTACTTC
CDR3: CASSLEAGFYEQYF

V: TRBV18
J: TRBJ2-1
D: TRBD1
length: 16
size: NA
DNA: TGTGCCAGCTCCACTAGGACAGGGGGAATCGGAAATGAGCAGTTCTTC
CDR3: CASSTRTGGIGNEQFF

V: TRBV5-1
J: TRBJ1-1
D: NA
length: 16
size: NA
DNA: TGCGCCAGCAGCTCGGTCGGCAGGGAAATGAACACTGAAGCTTTCTTT
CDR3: CASSSVGREMNTEAFF

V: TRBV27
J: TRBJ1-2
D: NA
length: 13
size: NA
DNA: TGTGCCAGCAGTTTCTCAGGGTCGGCTGGCTACACCTTC
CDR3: CASSFSGSAGYTF

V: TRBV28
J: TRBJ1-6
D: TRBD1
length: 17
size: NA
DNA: TGTGCCAGCACAGTGAGGACAGGGGATGGGTATAATTCACCCCTCCACTTT
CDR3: CASTVRTGDGYNSPLHF

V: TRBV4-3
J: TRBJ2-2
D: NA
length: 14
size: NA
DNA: TGCGCCAGCAGCCATCGGGACCTCACCGGGGAGCTGTTTTTT
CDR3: CASSHRDLTGELFF

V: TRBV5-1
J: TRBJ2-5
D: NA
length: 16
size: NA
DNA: TGCGCCAGCAGCTTGGCCAAGGGGACCGGGGGAGAGACCCAGTACTTC
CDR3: CASSLAKGTGGETQYF

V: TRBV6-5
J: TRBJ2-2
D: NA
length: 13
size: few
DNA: TGTGCCAGCAGCCCGTCATTTACCGGGGAGCTGTTTTTT
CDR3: CASSPSFTGELFF

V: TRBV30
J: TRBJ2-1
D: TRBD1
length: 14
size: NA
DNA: TGTGCCTGGAGTGTAGGACAGGGTTTTGATGAGCAGTTCTTC
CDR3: CAWSVGQGFDEQFF

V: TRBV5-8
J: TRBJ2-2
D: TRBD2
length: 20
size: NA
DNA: TGTGCCAGCAGCTTTCCCCTCCTGGGACTAGCGGGGGCGAACACCGGGGAGCTGTTTTTT
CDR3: CASSFPLLGLAGANTGELFF

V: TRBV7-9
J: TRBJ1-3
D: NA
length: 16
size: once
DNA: TGTGCCAGCAGCTTAGAAATGGCTTCCTCTGGAAACACCATATATTTT
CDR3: CASSLEMASSGNTIYF

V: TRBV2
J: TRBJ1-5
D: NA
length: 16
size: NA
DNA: TGTGCCAGCAGTCGGGAGAATCCTTATAGCAATCAGCCCCAGCATTTT
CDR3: CASSRENPYSNQPQHF

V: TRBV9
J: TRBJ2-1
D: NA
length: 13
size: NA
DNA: TGTGCCAGCAGCCCCCCCGTGTACAATGAGCAGTTCTTC
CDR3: CASSPPVYNEQFF

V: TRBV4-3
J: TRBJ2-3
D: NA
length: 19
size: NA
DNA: TGCGCCAGCAGCCAGGTTCCCAGGGGCAGCCTATTTACCACAGATACGCAGTATTTT
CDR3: CASSQVPRGSLFTTDTQYF

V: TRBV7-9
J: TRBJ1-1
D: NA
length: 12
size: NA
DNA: TGTGCCAGCAGCGGCCAGAACACTGAAGCTTTCTTT
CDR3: CASSGQNTEAFF

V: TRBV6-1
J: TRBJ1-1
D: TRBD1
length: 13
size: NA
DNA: TGTGCCAGCAGGCGACAGGGGGGTACTGAAGCTTTCTTT
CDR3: CASRRQGGTEAFF

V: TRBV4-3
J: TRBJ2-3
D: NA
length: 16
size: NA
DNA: TGCGCCAGCAGCCAAAGAGGTACGGGAAGGACAGATACGCAGTATTTT
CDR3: CASSQRGTGRTDTQYF

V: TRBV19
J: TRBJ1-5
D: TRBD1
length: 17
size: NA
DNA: TGTGCCAGTAGTATCGACGGCGGGACAGGGGTTTATCAGCCCCAGCATTTT
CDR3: CASSIDGGTGVYQPQHF

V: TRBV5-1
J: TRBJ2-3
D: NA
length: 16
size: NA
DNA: TGCGCCAGCAGCTTGGGGGCCACAGGGAGGCCAGATACGCAGTATTTT
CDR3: CASSLGATGRPDTQYF

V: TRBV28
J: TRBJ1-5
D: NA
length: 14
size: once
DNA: TGTGCCGCGTACGGGGCGTTGGGCAATCAGCCCCAGCATTTT
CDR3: CAAYGALGNQPQHF

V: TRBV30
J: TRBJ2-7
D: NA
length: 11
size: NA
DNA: TGTGCCTGGAGTGGTAGCTACGAGCAGTACTTC
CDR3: CAWSGSYEQYF

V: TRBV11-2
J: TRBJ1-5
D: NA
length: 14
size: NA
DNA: TGTGCCAGCAGCTTAAATCCAAGCAATCAGCCCCAGCATTTT
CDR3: CASSLNPSNQPQHF

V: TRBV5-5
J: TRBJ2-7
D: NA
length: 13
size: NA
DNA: TGTGCCAGCAGCTTCACCATCTCCTACGAGCAGTACTTC
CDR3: CASSFTISYEQYF

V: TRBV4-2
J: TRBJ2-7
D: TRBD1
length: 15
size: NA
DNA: TGTGCCAGCAGCCAAGTGGGACAGGGGATTTACGAGCAGTACTTC
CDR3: CASSQVGQGIYEQYF

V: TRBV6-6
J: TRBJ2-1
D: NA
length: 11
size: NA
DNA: TGTGCCAGCAGTCACATAGGGGAGCAGTTCTTC
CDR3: CASSHIGEQFF

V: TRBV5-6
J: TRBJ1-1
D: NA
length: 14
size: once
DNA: TGTGCCAGCAGCTTGCGACAGATGAACACTGAAGCTTTCTTT
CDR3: CASSLRQMNTEAFF

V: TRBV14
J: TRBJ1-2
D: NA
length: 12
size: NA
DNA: TGTGCCAGCAGCCAAGGCCTATATGGCTACACCTTC
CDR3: CASSQGLYGYTF

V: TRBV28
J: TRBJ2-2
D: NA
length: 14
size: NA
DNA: TGTGCCAGCAGTTCCCCCGACAGCACCGGGGAGCTGTTTTTT
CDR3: CASSSPDSTGELFF

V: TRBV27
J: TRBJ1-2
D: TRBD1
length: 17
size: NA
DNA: TGTGCCAGCAGTCCCGGACAGGGGATAAGTCGAAGGGGTGGCTACACCTTC
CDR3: CASSPGQGISRRGGYTF

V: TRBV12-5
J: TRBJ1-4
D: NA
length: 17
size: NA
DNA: TGTGCTAGTGGTCAACGCCGCGACGGTTCAACTAATGAAAAACTGTTTTTT
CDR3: CASGQRRDGSTNEKLFF

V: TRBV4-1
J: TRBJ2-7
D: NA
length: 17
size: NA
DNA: TGCGCCAGCAGCCAAGGGAACCTAGGGTCATACTTAGGGGAGCAGTACTTC
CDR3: CASSQGNLGSYLGEQYF